This TCR beta chain was identified during a study of CD8 T cells in Susac syndrome. Negative isolation was used for CD8+ and CD4+ T cells, and FACS enrichment was applied to TEMRA cells. RNA was extracted with the RNeasy kit, and a quantity of roughly 0.45 to 1 ug was reverse transcribed using random hexamers. TCRdb re-called the immunoSEQ multiplex PCR reads with MiXCR, one entry per CDR3 protein. This table holds fewer than 200,000 distinct CDR3 sequences, about 94% found once. This CDR3 contains 15 residues. Germline-derived CDR1 and CDR2 are SGHRS and YFSETQ. Losses at the gene ends were 0 bases for V and 4 bases for J; bases not matched to a gene: 4.

The material sequenced was CD4+ T cells from PBMCs. The V gene is TRBV5-1, the J gene TRBJ2-1; 7 bases map to TRBD2. This TCR came from a human donor in good health. The CDR3 here is CASSLEGGIYNEQFF. The CDR3 region has the DNA TGCGCCAGCAGCTTGGAGGGAGGGATTTACAATGAGCAGTTCTTC.